Listed below are T cell receptor beta chains from one sample, sequenced in a study of low-dose radiotherapy and immunotherapy resistance in tumors. TCRdb re-called the reads with MiXCR, one entry per CDR3 protein. Among 45,000 to 75,000 distinct CDR3 sequences listed, about 25% were seen once. The sample was PBMCs, taken before treatment. The receptors originated from a male donor with prostate cancer. CDR3s include the opening cysteine and the closing phenylalanine or tryptophan. The order of the fields is V gene, J gene, clone size, D gene, CDR3 DNA, CDR3 protein. The D gene is left open where the match is weak. Size is stated for part of the rows, as once, few or many counts, or as a class when the clone is expanded.

TRBV20-1	TRBJ2-5	-	TRBD1	TGCAGTGGGGGGACAGGGAAAGAGACCCAGTACTTC	CSGGTGKETQYF
TRBV6-2/TRBV6-3	TRBJ2-2	many	-	TGTGCCAGCAGTGAATGGGGACCCATTACGGGGGAGCTGTTTTTT	CASSEWGPITGELFF
TRBV20-1	TRBJ1-2	many	-	TGCAGTGCCCCCTTGGGGGGGACCTATGGCTACACCTTC	CSAPLGGTYGYTF
TRBV20-1	TRBJ2-7	many	-	TGCAGTGCCACCCGGGCGGGGGAGCAGTACTTC	CSATRAGEQYF
TRBV16	TRBJ2-5	many	TRBD2	TGTGCCAGCAGCCCCTCCGGGGGGATTAGTTTTGGAGAGACCCAGTACTTC	CASSPSGGISFGETQYF
TRBV28	TRBJ2-2	many	TRBD2	TGTGCCAGCAGTTTACCAGGGTTGCTAGCGGGAGACACCGGGGAGCTGTTTTTT	CASSLPGLLAGDTGELFF
TRBV29-1	TRBJ2-5	-	TRBD2	TGCAGCGTCCTCCCTTTAGCGGGAGTGTTAGAGACCCAGTACTTC	CSVLPLAGVLETQYF
TRBV7-8	TRBJ2-2	many	-	TGTGCCAGCAGCTTAGAGAGGGAGGAGGTACAGAACACCGGGGAGCTGTTTTTT	CASSLEREEVQNTGELFF
TRBV24-1	TRBJ2-1	-	TRBD2	TGTGCCACCAGTGATTACACCCTGGGGGGGTCCTACAATGAGCAGTTCTTC	CATSDYTLGGSYNEQFF
TRBV5-1	TRBJ2-3	many	TRBD2	TGCGCCAGCAGCTTAACGCTTAGCGGGAGGGGGCCAGATACGCAGTATTTT	CASSLTLSGRGPDTQYF
TRBV20-1	TRBJ2-7	many	-	TGCAGTGCTAGTCGCGGATCCGGATCCTACGAGCAGTACTTC	CSASRGSGSYEQYF
TRBV28	TRBJ1-2	-	TRBD1	TGTGCCAGCAGGCCTTTGGGGACAGGGCCTCCGAACTATGGCTACACCTTC	CASRPLGTGPPNYGYTF
TRBV7-9	TRBJ2-1	many	-	TGTGCCAGCAGCCCCGGGACCTACAATGAGCAGTTCTTC	CASSPGTYNEQFF
TRBV20-1	TRBJ2-3	many	TRBD2	TGCAGTGCCCATCCCCAGGTGCTAGCGGGAGAGTCGCCAGATACGCAGTATTTT	CSAHPQVLAGESPDTQYF
TRBV27	TRBJ1-1	-	-	TGTGCCACGGGGGGTGTTGGCACTGAAGCTTTCTTT	CATGGVGTEAFF
TRBV28	TRBJ1-5	many	-	TGTGCCAGCACCCTGGTGGGGGGTAGCAATCAGCCCCAGCATTTT	CASTLVGGSNQPQHF
TRBV7-8	TRBJ2-1	-	-	TGTGCCAGCAGCCAAACCCCAGGTTATGAGCAGTTCTTC	CASSQTPGYEQFF
TRBV5-6	TRBJ1-2	many	-	TGTGCCAGCAGAAAAACGGGCAATAACTATGGCTACACCTTC	CASRKTGNNYGYTF
TRBV28	TRBJ2-1	-	-	TGTGCCAGCAGTTTTTTCGGGGGCAATGAGCAGTTCTTC	CASSFFGGNEQFF
TRBV29-1	TRBJ2-6	few	TRBD1	TGCAGCGTTCGAGGGACAGGGCCATCTGGGGCCAACGTCCTGACTTTC	CSVRGTGPSGANVLTF
TRBV19	TRBJ2-2	-	-	TGTGCCAGTACCCAGAAGATGGGCGCCGGGGAGCTGTTTTTT	CASTQKMGAGELFF
TRBV3-1	TRBJ2-6	many	-	TGTGCCAGCAGCCCGACAAGAGGGGGAGCTGGGGCCAACGTCCTGACTTTC	CASSPTRGGAGANVLTF
TRBV29-1	TRBJ2-3	many	-	TGCAGCGTCCAAGGGGAAGCGGGCACAGATACGCAGTATTTT	CSVQGEAGTDTQYF
TRBV7-9	TRBJ1-2	many	TRBD1	TGTGCCAGCAGCCGGGACAGCCTCTATGGCTACACCTTC	CASSRDSLYGYTF
TRBV28	TRBJ2-5	medium-sized	-	TGTGCCAGCAGTTTGTGGCGGAGAGGGGAGACCCAGTACTTC	CASSLWRRGETQYF
TRBV6-2/TRBV6-3	TRBJ2-2	many	TRBD1	TGTGCCAGCAGCGAAGGACAGGGGCGGGTGTGGACCGGGGAGCTGTTTTTT	CASSEGQGRVWTGELFF
TRBV3-1	TRBJ1-3	-	-	TGTGCCAGCAGCCCCGGACTGATCTCTGGAAACACCATATATTTT	CASSPGLISGNTIYF